The 23 T cell receptor beta chains listed next were all sequenced from one sample in a study of PD-1 blockade in mismatch repair-deficient tumors. Libraries were prepared by immunoSEQ multiplex PCR; TCRdb keeps only in-frame clonotypes and omits some of them. The data contain 120,000 or so clones, roughly nine tenths of them singletons. This material consisted of peripheral blood, taken 44 weeks after starting pembrolizumab. These receptors all stem from an adult with mismatch repair-deficient cancer.

The chain joins TRBV6-6 to TRBJ1-1; D gene uncertain. The germline gives CDR1 MNHNY, CDR2 SVGAGI (reference sequence). V lost 5 bases and J lost 0, with 7 bases in between. The CDR3 totals 13 residues. CDR3 DNA sequence: TGTGCCAGCAGTAGTATTTTGAACACTGAAGCTTTCTTT. It translates to CASSSILNTEAFF.

The CDR3 region is CASSLGNSYEQYF. The CDR3 nucleotides read TGCGCCAGCAGCCTGGGGAACTCCTACGAGCAGTACTTC. The V call is TRBV4-3, the J call TRBJ2-7; D call uncertain. Per germline, CDR1 LGHNA and CDR2 YSLEER. This CDR3 comprises 13 residues. Deletions cut 4 bases from V and 0 bases from J, with 7 bases between.

This rearrangement joins TRBV25-1 to TRBJ2-3; 11 bases are a match to TRBD2. CDR1 and CDR2 from the germline V gene are MGHDK and SYGVNS. After removal of 1 base from V and 2 bases from J, the junction contained 8 bases not matched to a gene. The CDR3 consists of 18 residues. The chain's CDR3 is CASSESPSSGGPTDTQYF. In DNA, the CDR3 is TGTGCCAGCAGTGAATCCCCGTCTAGCGGGGGGCCCACAGATACGCAGTATTTT.

This chain joins TRBV4-1 and TRBJ2-7; D unresolved. In germline, CDR1 is MGHRA, CDR2 YSYEKL. Trimming removed 2 bases from V and 3 bases from J, with 11 bases in between. The CDR3 is made up of 14 amino acids. CDR3 in DNA: TGCGCCAGCAGCCAAACGGGCCAGATCTACGAGCAGTACTTC. This sequence encodes CASSQTGQIYEQYF.

The DNA of the CDR3 is TGTGCCAGCAGCTTGCTTCGGTCCCGGTACGCCTACAATGAGCAGTTCTTC. Its protein product is CASSLLRSRYAYNEQFF. This rearrangement joins TRBV5-6 to TRBJ2-1; D is unresolved. The CDR3 loop spans 17 amino acids. V was shortened by 1 base and J by 2 bases, with 16 bases between the two germline ends. CDR1 SGHDT and CDR2 YYEEEE come from the germline V gene.

This clone appeared once. The chain uses TRBV6-5 and TRBJ2-7; the match to TRBD1 covers 11 bases. Germline V gene lookup returns CDR1 MNHEY and CDR2 SVGAGI. CDR3 length: 14 residues. Trimming took 5 bases from V and 5 from J; bases not matched to a gene: 5. The CDR3 here is CASSPRTGGDEQYF. Here the CDR3 DNA reads TGTGCCAGCAGTCCTAGGACAGGGGGCGACGAGCAGTACTTC.

The chain carries TRBV6-5 and TRBJ1-4; D is unclear. Trimming took 6 bases from V and 0 from J, leaving 11 bases between them. This CDR3 is 15 amino acids long. Germline V gene lookup returns CDR1 MNHEY and CDR2 SVGAGI. CDR3 amino acids: CASRLLGATNEKLFF. The CDR3 nucleotides are TGTGCCAGCAGGCTCCTTGGGGCAACTAATGAAAAACTGTTTTTT.

V and J are TRBV11-2 and TRBJ1-1, with D possibly being TRBD1 (6 bases). Germline CDR1 reads SGHAT; CDR2 reads FQNNGV. This CDR3 has 15 residues. Trimming took 1 base from V and 7 from J, leaving 16 bases between them. The CDR3 region is CASSLAGGAGGEAFF. CDR3 nucleotide sequence: TGTGCCAGCAGCTTAGCTGGGGGGGCTGGGGGTGAAGCTTTCTTT.

The chain links TRBV7-9 to TRBJ2-5, with TRBD1 as a possible D gene (6 bases). CDR1 is SEHNR, CDR2 FQNEAQ, per germline (reference sequence). The V gene lost 3 bases and the J gene lost 5 bases, with 16 bases spanning the gap. CDR3 size: 15 residues. In DNA form, the CDR3 reads TGTGCCAGCAGCTTGGGTCAGGGGCAGTTGGAGACCCAGTACTTC. This sequence encodes CASSLGQGQLETQYF.

This rearrangement joins TRBV6-5 to TRBJ2-5; unclear D gene. The germline CDR1 and CDR2 sequences are MNHEY and SVGAGI. Trimming cost V 6 bases and J 2 bases, with 4 bases left between them. This CDR3 is 11 amino acids long. This CDR3 is CASRRQETQYF. The CDR3 nucleotides are TGTGCCAGCAGACGACAAGAGACCCAGTACTTC.

The chain recombines TRBV27 with TRBJ2-5, with 10 nucleotides matching TRBD1. Looked up from germline, CDR1 is MNHEY and CDR2 is SMNVEV (reference sequence). Trimming at V came to 1 base and at J to 7 bases, leaving 0 bases not matched to a gene. The CDR3 consists of 13 residues. CDR3 amino acids: CASSLWTGGTQYF. The CDR3 DNA reads as TGTGCCAGCAGTTTATGGACAGGGGGGACCCAGTACTTC.

The chain couples TRBV6-5 to TRBJ2-5; D unresolved. CDR1 is MNHEY, CDR2 SVGAGI, per germline. The CDR3 totals 12 residues. The V end was cut by 6 bases, the J end by 4 bases, with 9 bases between. CDR3: CASRGPRETQYF. The CDR3 nucleotides read TGTGCCAGCAGAGGGCCGCGAGAGACCCAGTACTTC.

The chain links TRBV5-8 to TRBJ2-1; maybe TRBD2 (5 bases). This CDR3 region has 15 residues. The germline V gene encodes CDR1 SGHTS and CDR2 YDEGEE. Between the trimmed V and J ends, which lost 0 bases and 5 bases, there was a span of 12 bases. As DNA, the CDR3 is TGTGCCAGCAGCTTGGGGCTAGCCGATAACAATGAGCAGTTCTTC. Translation: CASSLGLADNNEQFF.

The chain joins TRBV27 to TRBJ2-5, with 9 bases matching TRBD1. The CDR3 has 14 residues. Germline V gene lookup returns CDR1 MNHEY and CDR2 SMNVEV (reference sequence). V shed 4 bases and J 4 bases; nucleotides not matched to a gene: 4. The chain's CDR3 is CASSSTGGRETQYF. The CDR3 bases are TGTGCCAGCAGTTCCACAGGGGGCAGAGAGACCCAGTACTTC.

J is TRBJ2-7 and V is TRBV7-9; 7 bases align to TRBD1. V lost 4 bases and J lost 4; bases outside the gene matches: 1. The CDR3 runs 12 residues. Germline V lookup: CDR1 SEHNR, CDR2 FQNEAQ (reference sequence). The DNA of the CDR3 is TGTGCCAGCAGCTCACAGGGGTACGAGCAGTACTTC. Translated, it gives CASSSQGYEQYF.

This chain joins TRBV5-1 and TRBJ2-3, with 11 bases lining up with TRBD2. The CDR3 has 16 residues. Germline V gene lookup returns CDR1 SGHRS and CDR2 YFSETQ. Trimming cost V 4 bases and J 5 bases; bases outside gene matches: 9. In nucleotides, the CDR3 is TGCGCCAGCAGCCTTATGACTAGCGGGATCAAAGATACGCAGTATTTT. Its translation is CASSLMTSGIKDTQYF.

The chain recombines TRBV7-3 with TRBJ2-3; D is perhaps TRBD1 or TRBD2 (5 bases each). With 5 bases removed from V and 6 bases from J, the gap between germline ends came to 12 bases. Germline CDR1 is SGHTA and CDR2 is FQGTGA. The CDR3 has 13 residues. The CDR3 DNA reads TGTGCCAGCAGCCCCCTGTGGGGGGATACGCAGTATTTT. Translation gives CASSPLWGDTQYF. The entire variable domain, with the rest obtained from reference TRBV7-3 and TRBJ2-3, is as follows: GAGVSQTPSNKVTEKGKYVELRCDPISGHTALYWYRQSLGQGPEFLIYFQGTGAADDSGLPNDRFFAVRPEGSVSTLKIQRTERGDSAVYLCASSPLWGDTQYFGPGTRLTVL.

This chain joins TRBV6-1 and TRBJ2-2, with D maybe TRBD1 (6 bases). The CDR3 has 14 residues. Deletions cut 5 bases from V and 6 bases from J, with 13 bases between. Germline CDR1 is MNHNS and CDR2 is SASEGT. CDR3 bases: TGTGCCAGCAGTATCAGACAGGTCCCCGGGGAGCTGTTTTTT. Protein: CASSIRQVPGELFF.

J is TRBJ2-3 and V is TRBV9; 9 nucleotides agree with TRBD1. Losses at the gene ends were 0 bases for V and 0 bases for J; bases not matched to a gene: 11. The germline CDR1 and CDR2 sequences are SGDLS and YYNGEE. The CDR3 extends over 19 amino acids. CDR3: CASSVAGRGTGMSTDTQYF. CDR3 nucleotide sequence: TGTGCCAGCAGCGTAGCGGGTAGGGGGACAGGGATGAGCACAGATACGCAGTATTTT.

This clone was seen a few times. This rearrangement joins TRBV6-1 to TRBJ2-1; possible D gene TRBD2, 5 bases. The ends were cut back, 5 bases at V and 3 bases at J, with 11 bases in the middle. The CDR3 has 14 amino acids. The germline gives CDR1 MNHNS, CDR2 SASEGT. CDR3 protein: CASSSLASYNEQFF. The CDR3 DNA follows: TGTGCCAGCAGTAGTCTAGCTAGCTACAATGAGCAGTTCTTC.

V usage is TRBV27 and J usage is TRBJ2-2; either TRBD1 or TRBD2 may supply D (5 bases each). The V and J ends lost 1 base and 7 bases respectively, with 13 bases between them. Germline V gene data show CDR1 as MNHEY and CDR2 as SMNVEV (reference sequence). The CDR3 has 15 amino acids. The chain's CDR3 is CASSLWDGTVGELFF. In DNA, the CDR3 is TGTGCCAGCAGTTTATGGGACGGCACGGTCGGGGAGCTGTTTTTT.

The rearrangement links TRBV10-3 to TRBJ2-7; the D call may be TRBD1 or TRBD2 (5 bases each). The length of the CDR3 is 19 residues. Trimming took 3 bases from V and 0 from J, leaving 24 bases between them. Germline CDR1 reads ENHRY; CDR2 reads SYGVKD. Here the CDR3 reads CAISELGPDRKNNSYEQYF. The CDR3 DNA is TGTGCCATCAGTGAACTGGGACCGGATCGGAAAAACAACTCCTACGAGCAGTACTTC.

The chain joins TRBV5-8 to TRBJ2-2; the D is unclear. The V gene lost 1 base and the J gene lost 6 bases, with 13 bases spanning the gap. The CDR3 spans 15 residues. Looked up from germline, CDR1 is SGHTS and CDR2 is YDEGEE. DNA of the CDR3: TGTGCCAGCAGCTTGTTCCAGCTTCGCCCCGGGGAGCTGTTTTTT. It specifies CASSLFQLRPGELFF.